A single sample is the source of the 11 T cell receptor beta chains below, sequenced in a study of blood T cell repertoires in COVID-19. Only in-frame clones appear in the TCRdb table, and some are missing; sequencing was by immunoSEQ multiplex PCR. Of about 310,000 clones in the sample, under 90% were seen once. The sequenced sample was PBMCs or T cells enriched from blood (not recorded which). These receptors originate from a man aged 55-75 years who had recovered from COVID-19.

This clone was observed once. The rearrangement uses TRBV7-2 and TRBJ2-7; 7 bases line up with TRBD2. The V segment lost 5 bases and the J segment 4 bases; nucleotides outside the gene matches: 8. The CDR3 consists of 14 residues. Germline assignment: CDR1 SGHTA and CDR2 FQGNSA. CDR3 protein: CASSPRGVAYEQYF. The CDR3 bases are TGTGCCAGCAGCCCTCGGGGGGTTGCATACGAGCAGTACTTC.

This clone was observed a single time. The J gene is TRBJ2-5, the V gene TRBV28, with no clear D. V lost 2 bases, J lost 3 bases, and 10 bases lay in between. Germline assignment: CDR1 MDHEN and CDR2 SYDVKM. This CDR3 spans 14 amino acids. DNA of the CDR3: TGTGCCAGCAGTTTAGTATCTAGTAAAGAGACCCAGTACTTC. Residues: CASSLVSSKETQYF.

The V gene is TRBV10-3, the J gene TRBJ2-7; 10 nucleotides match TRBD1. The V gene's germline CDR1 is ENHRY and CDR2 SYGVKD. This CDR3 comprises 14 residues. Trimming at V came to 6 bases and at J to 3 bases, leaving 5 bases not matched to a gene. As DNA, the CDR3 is TGTGCCATCAGAGGACAGGGGGTGGACTACGAGCAGTACTTC. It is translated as CAIRGQGVDYEQYF.

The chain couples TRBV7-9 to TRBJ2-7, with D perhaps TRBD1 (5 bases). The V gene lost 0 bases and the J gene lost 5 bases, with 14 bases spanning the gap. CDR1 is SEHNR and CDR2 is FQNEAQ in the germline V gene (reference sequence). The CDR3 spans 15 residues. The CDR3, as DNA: TGTGCCAGCAGCTTAGCGATCGACAGCTACCACGAGCAGTACTTC. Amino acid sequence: CASSLAIDSYHEQYF.

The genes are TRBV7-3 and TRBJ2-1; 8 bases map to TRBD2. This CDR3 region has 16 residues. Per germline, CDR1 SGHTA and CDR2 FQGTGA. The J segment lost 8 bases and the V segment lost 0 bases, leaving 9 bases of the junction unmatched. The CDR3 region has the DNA TGTGCCAGCAGCTTAACCCCGGGAGGGGGTGGGGATGAGCAGTTCTTC. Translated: CASSLTPGGGGDEQFF.

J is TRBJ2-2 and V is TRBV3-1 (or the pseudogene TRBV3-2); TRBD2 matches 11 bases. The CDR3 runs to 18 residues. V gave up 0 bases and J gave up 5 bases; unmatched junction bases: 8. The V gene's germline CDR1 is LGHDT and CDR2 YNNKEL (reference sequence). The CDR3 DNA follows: TGTGCCAGCAGCCAAGAGGCCCTAGCGGGAGGATCTACCGGGGAGCTGTTTTTT. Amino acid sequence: CASSQEALAGGSTGELFF.

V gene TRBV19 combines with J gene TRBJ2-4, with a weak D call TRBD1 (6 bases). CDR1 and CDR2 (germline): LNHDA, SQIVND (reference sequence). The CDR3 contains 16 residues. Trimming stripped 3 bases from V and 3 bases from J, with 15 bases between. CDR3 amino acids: CASSIPQGMYKNIQYF. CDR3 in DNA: TGTGCCAGTAGTATCCCCCAGGGGATGTACAAAAACATTCAGTACTTC.

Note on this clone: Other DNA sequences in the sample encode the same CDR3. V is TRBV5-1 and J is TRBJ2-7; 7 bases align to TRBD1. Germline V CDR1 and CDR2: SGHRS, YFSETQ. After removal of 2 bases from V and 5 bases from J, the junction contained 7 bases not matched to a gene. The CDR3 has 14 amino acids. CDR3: CASSFQQGYDEQYF. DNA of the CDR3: TGCGCCAGCAGCTTCCAACAGGGGTATGACGAGCAGTACTTC.

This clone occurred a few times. CDR3 residues: CASSPQPGGNQPQHF. The CDR3 DNA is TGTGCCAGCAGCCCCCAACCGGGAGGCAATCAGCCCCAGCATTTT. The chain joins TRBV5-5 to TRBJ1-5; D unresolved. Germline V gene lookup returns CDR1 SGHKS and CDR2 YYEKEE (reference sequence). Trimming shortened V by 4 bases and J by 2 bases, and 13 bases separated the two germline ends. The CDR3 extends over 15 amino acids.

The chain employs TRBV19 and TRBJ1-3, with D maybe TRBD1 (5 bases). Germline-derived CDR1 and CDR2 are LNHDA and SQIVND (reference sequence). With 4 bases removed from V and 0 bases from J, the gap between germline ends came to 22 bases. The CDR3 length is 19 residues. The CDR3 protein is CASSTKLSGTENSGNTIYF. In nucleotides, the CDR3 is TGTGCCAGTAGTACCAAACTCTCCGGGACTGAAAACTCTGGAAACACCATATATTTT.

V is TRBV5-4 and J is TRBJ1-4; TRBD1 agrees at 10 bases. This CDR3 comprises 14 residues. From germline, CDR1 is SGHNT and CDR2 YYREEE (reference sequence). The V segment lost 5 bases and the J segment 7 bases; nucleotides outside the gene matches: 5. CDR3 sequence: CASRPDRGTEKLFF. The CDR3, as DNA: TGTGCCAGCAGACCGGACAGGGGGACTGAAAAACTGTTTTTT.